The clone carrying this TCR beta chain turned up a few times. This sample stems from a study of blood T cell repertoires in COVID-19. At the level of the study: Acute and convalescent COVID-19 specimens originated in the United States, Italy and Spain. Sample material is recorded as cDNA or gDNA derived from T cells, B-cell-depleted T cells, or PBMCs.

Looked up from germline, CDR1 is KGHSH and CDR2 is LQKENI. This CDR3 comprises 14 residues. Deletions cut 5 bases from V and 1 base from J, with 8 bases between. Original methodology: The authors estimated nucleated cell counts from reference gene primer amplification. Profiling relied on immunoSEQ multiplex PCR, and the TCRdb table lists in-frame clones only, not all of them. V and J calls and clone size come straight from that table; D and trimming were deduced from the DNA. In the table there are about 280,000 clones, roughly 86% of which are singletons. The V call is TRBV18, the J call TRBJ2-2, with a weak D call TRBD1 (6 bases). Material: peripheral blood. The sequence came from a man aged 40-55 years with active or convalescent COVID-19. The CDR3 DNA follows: TGTGCCAGCTCAACGGACAGGAACACCGGGGAGCTGTTTTTT. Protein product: CASSTDRNTGELFF.